This T cell receptor (beta chain) was sequenced for a study of blood T cell repertoires in COVID-19. Study details: The United States, Italy and Spain supplied acute and convalescent COVID-19 samples.

Authors' data handling: Amplification of reference gene primers was used by the study to estimate nucleated cell counts. Repertoires were generated with immunoSEQ multiplex PCR, while TCRdb's copy carries only in-frame clones and drops some. V, J and clone size were drawn from that table, and D and trimming were deduced from the DNA. Among 150,000 to 200,000 clones listed, around 87% were seen once. This CDR3 has 15 residues. The germline V gene has CDR1 SGHKS and CDR2 YYEKEE (reference sequence). V dropped 0 bases and J dropped 5 bases, with 12 bases sitting between them. The clonotype was recovered from a woman in her sixties or seventies with COVID-19, enrolled during active disease. Sequenced sample: peripheral blood. The chain carries TRBV5-5 and TRBJ1-5, with TRBD1 as a possible D gene (6 bases). This chain's CDR3 is CASSLEGTRYQPQHF. Written as DNA, the CDR3 is TGTGCCAGCAGCTTGGAGGGGACACGTTATCAGCCCCAGCATTTT.